One T cell receptor beta chain is described in this entry. Its matching antigen is unknown. The data were obtained in a study of T cell repertoires in aging, cancer and after chemotherapy. Study information: Paired samples before and after chemotherapy came from chronic lymphocytic leukemia patients on fludarabine- or bendamustine-based regimens. The whole study produced a dataset of millions of TCR reads. Overall study findings and caveats: Immunological memory after chemotherapy cannot be judged from the repertoire data.

TRB rearrangements spanning V, D and J were amplified using mixed TRB-A/B primers. TCRdb reanalysed the multiplex PCR reads using MiXCR and keeps one entry per CDR3 protein. The sample records about 4,200 distinct CDR3 sequences, approximately 26% being singletons. Peripheral blood genomic DNA, not sorted cells or RNA, was the template. The junction had 18 bases not matched to a gene; V was cut back by 4 bases and J by 2 bases. Germline V gene lookup returns CDR1 LNHDA and CDR2 SQIVND (reference sequence). CDR3 length: 20 residues. The origin of this receptor is a human donor with a blood cancer. J is TRBJ2-1 and V is TRBV19; 9 bases match TRBD2. Material: blood. The CDR3 here is CASSTGGVLRLAAAYNEQFF. CDR3 coding DNA: TGTGCCAGTAGTACCGGCGGAGTCCTAAGACTAGCGGCCGCCTACAATGAGCAGTTCTTC.